Listed below are T cell receptor beta chains from one sample, sequenced in a study of regulatory T cells in long-lasting Graves disease. Using its own MiXCR run on the multiplex PCR reads, TCRdb lists one record per CDR3 protein. The table includes roughly 420,000 distinct CDR3 sequences, 15% to 17% detected once. The sequencing here drew on peripheral blood mononuclear cells (PBMCs), taken at new diagnosis, from a patient treated with antithyroid drugs. These receptor sequences come from a female donor with Graves disease. Each CDR3 is given with its conserved first and last residue. The D gene is left open where the match is weak. Some rows have no size entry. The others give once, few or many, or a class for an expanded clone.

many,TRBJ2-7,-,TRBV2,CASSDRLTTYEQYF,TGTGCCAGCAGTGACCGTCTAACAACCTACGAGCAGTACTTC
many,TRBJ2-5,-,TRBV10-3,CAISPRAEETQYF,TGTGCCATCAGTCCCAGGGCGGAAGAGACCCAGTACTTC
many,TRBJ2-7,-,TRBV5-4,CASSTHPVRGVYEQYF,TGTGCCAGCAGCACGCATCCGGTCAGGGGGGTATACGAGCAGTACTTC
many,TRBJ2-3,TRBD2,TRBV4-2,CASSQEASGRAGDTQYF,TGTGCCAGCAGCCAAGAAGCTAGCGGGAGGGCCGGGGATACGCAGTATTTT
few,TRBJ2-7,TRBD2,TRBV28,CASTYGGSEQYF,TGTGCCAGCACCTACGGGGGGTCGGAGCAGTACTTC
-,TRBJ1-3,-,TRBV4-1,CASSQGGMSGNTIYF,TGCGCCAGCAGCCAAGGCGGAATGTCTGGAAACACCATATATTTT
many,TRBJ1-2,-,TRBV12-3/TRBV12-4,CASSPGLNYGYTF,TGTGCCAGCAGCCCGGGACTGAACTATGGCTACACCTTC
-,TRBJ2-5,TRBD1,TRBV10-1,CASSERETGAFETQYF,TGCGCCAGCAGTGAACGGGAAACAGGGGCTTTCGAGACCCAGTACTTC
many,TRBJ1-5,-,TRBV6-1,CASMFQQVLFNQPQHF,TGTGCCAGCATGTTTCAACAGGTCCTCTTCAATCAGCCCCAGCATTTT
many,TRBJ1-5,-,TRBV10-2,CASRENSNQPQHF,TGCGCCAGCAGGGAAAATAGCAATCAGCCCCAGCATTTT
-,TRBJ2-1,TRBD2,TRBV29-1,CSVLYGLAGGTRHYNEQFF,TGCAGCGTCCTCTACGGACTAGCGGGAGGTACCAGACATTACAATGAGCAGTTCTTC
few,TRBJ2-5,-,TRBV19,CASSPPLGTQYF,TGTGCCAGTAGTCCCCCTCTCGGGACCCAGTACTTC
many,TRBJ2-5,TRBD2,TRBV24-1,CATSDPTAGESGETQYF,TGTGCCACCAGTGATCCTACAGCGGGAGAAAGTGGGGAGACCCAGTACTTC
many,TRBJ1-2,TRBD1,TRBV6-1,CASADRTGEMYYYGYTF,TGTGCCAGCGCAGATCGGACAGGGGAGATGTACTACTATGGCTACACCTTC
many,TRBJ2-3,-,TRBV28,CASSLKYLAMQYF,TGTGCCAGCAGTTTAAAATATCTTGCTATGCAGTATTTT
many,TRBJ2-1,TRBD2,TRBV28,CASRFSGLSYNEQFF,TGTGCCAGCAGGTTTAGCGGGCTATCCTACAATGAGCAGTTCTTC
many,TRBJ1-4,-,TRBV4-3,CASSQDYGANEKLFF,TGCGCCAGCAGCCAAGATTATGGAGCTAATGAAAAACTGTTTTTT
many,TRBJ2-3,-,TRBV2,CASSEARHTADTQYF,TGTGCCAGCAGTGAAGCTCGCCATACCGCAGATACGCAGTATTTT
many,TRBJ1-1,TRBD1,TRBV6-1,CASSIDRGDTEAFF,TGTGCCAGCAGCATAGACAGGGGAGACACTGAAGCTTTCTTT
many,TRBJ1-1,-,TRBV4-3,CASSPVPLNTEAFF,TGCGCCAGCAGCCCCGTCCCCCTCAACACTGAAGCTTTCTTT
many,TRBJ2-2,TRBD2,TRBV12-3/TRBV12-4,CASTLAGYTGELFF,TGTGCCAGCACCCTAGCGGGATACACCGGGGAGCTGTTTTTT
-,TRBJ2-7,-,TRBV12-5,CASGLVFAGGGPYPRTYEQYF,TGTGCTAGTGGTTTGGTTTTTGCGGGCGGGGGCCCTTATCCGAGAACCTACGAGCAGTACTTC
-,TRBJ2-7,TRBD2,TRBV10-3,CATAGTSGTGEQYF,TGTGCCACCGCCGGGACTAGCGGGACGGGTGAGCAGTACTTC
many,TRBJ1-1,-,TRBV11-1,CASSFRIQGTEAFF,TGTGCCAGCAGCTTTAGAATACAGGGCACTGAAGCTTTCTTT
many,TRBJ1-5,TRBD1,TRBV2,CASRWTGFNQPQHF,TGTGCCAGCAGATGGACAGGGTTTAATCAGCCCCAGCATTTT
many,TRBJ2-3,-,TRBV27,CASSYQGDTQYF,TGTGCCAGCAGTTACCAAGGGGATACGCAGTATTTT
-,TRBJ2-1,TRBD2,TRBV7-2,CASSLVLAGGYEQFF,TGTGCCAGCAGCTTAGTCTTAGCGGGAGGGTATGAGCAGTTCTTC
few,TRBJ1-1,-,TRBV30,CAWTWEMNTEAFF,TGTGCCTGGACATGGGAAATGAACACTGAAGCTTTCTTT
few,TRBJ2-2,-,TRBV27,CASSLGFVSGELFF,TGTGCCAGCAGTTTAGGCTTTGTGTCCGGGGAGCTGTTTTTT
many,TRBJ2-3,TRBD2,TRBV7-3,CASSLGLVADTQYF,TGTGCCAGCAGCTTGGGACTAGTCGCCGATACGCAGTATTTT
-,TRBJ2-1,TRBD2,TRBV7-6,CASSLWGGEYNEQFF,TGTGCCAGCAGCTTATGGGGGGGGGAATACAATGAGCAGTTCTTC
many,TRBJ2-7,TRBD1,TRBV20-1,CSASLGRTGYEQYF,TGCAGTGCTAGCCTTGGCCGGACAGGGTACGAGCAGTACTTC